This T cell receptor (beta chain) stems from a study of blood T cell repertoires in COVID-19. Across the whole study: The study drew acute and convalescent COVID-19 samples from the United States, Italy and Spain.

The CDR3 extends over 15 amino acids. The germline V gene encodes CDR1 LGHDT and CDR2 YNNKEL (reference sequence). J was trimmed by 6 bases and V by 1 base; bases with no gene match: 6. Sequencing was performed with immunoSEQ multiplex PCR; in TCRdb, only in-frame clones are kept and a portion is missing. Among 150,000 to 200,000 clones listed, roughly four fifths were seen once. The genes are TRBV3-1 (or the pseudogene TRBV3-2) and TRBJ1-2; 9 nucleotides line up with TRBD1. Material: peripheral blood. The TCR was taken from a woman of 80 years or more with acute or convalescent COVID-19. The CDR3 bases are TGTGCCAGCAGCCAAGCCCGGGACAGGGTAAATGGCTACACCTTC. Translated: CASSQARDRVNGYTF.